This entry features one T cell receptor beta chain sequence. The data were produced by immunoSEQ multiplex PCR, yet TCRdb's version contains in-frame clones alone and is incomplete. This sample has tens of thousands of clones; about 82% occur once, and the top ten carry approximately 4.4%. These data originate in a study of blood T cell repertoires in COVID-19. J gave up 6 bases and V 8 bases, and 5 bases lay outside the gene matches. Germline V gives CDR1 MNHEY, CDR2 SMNVEV (reference sequence). The CDR3 has 12 residues. Specimen: peripheral blood. This rearrangement joins TRBV27 to TRBJ2-7, with TRBD1 matching over 9 bases. This clonotype originated in a woman aged 80 or over with active or convalescent COVID-19. DNA of the CDR3: TGTGCCAGCCAGGACAGGGGTTTCGAGCAGTACTTC. This translates into CASQDRGFEQYF.